One sample yielded the 27 T cell receptor beta chains listed below, sequenced in a study of T cells after yellow fever vaccination. One entry per CDR3 protein results from TCRdb running MiXCR on the 5' RACE reads. This sample has 280,000 or so distinct CDR3 sequences, with 7.5% to 9% found just once. Sequencing used CD4+ T cells sorted from PBMCs, obtained 5 days after the yellow fever booster vaccination. All receptors come from a man aged 18 to 29 who received the YFV17D yellow fever vaccine.

This clonotype has more than one count but fewer than ten. The chain has TRBV6-5 and TRBJ1-2; D unclear. Looked up from germline, CDR1 is MNHEY and CDR2 is SVGAGI. V lost 6 bases, J lost 5 bases, and 13 bases lay in between. This CDR3 spans 13 amino acids. DNA for the CDR3: TGTGCCAGCAGGGATCGGACGGTATATGGCTACACCTTC. This codes for CASRDRTVYGYTF.

This clonotype has ten or more counts. This rearrangement joins TRBV20-1 to TRBJ2-1; unclear D gene. Deletions cut 0 bases from V and 12 bases from J, with 12 bases between. This CDR3 region has 12 residues. The germline CDR1 and CDR2 sequences are DFQATT and SNEGSKA (reference sequence). CDR3 nucleotides: TGCAGTGCTAGAGATGGAGTGCCGAGGCAGTTCTTC. Protein sequence: CSARDGVPRQFF.

The chain joins TRBV3-1 to TRBJ1-1; D perhaps matches TRBD1 (6 bases). Trimming took off 3 bases at V and 5 bases at J, with 13 bases between the two ends. Germline loops: CDR1 LGHDT, CDR2 YNNKEL (reference sequence). The CDR3 totals 14 residues. The CDR3 coding sequence is TGTGCCAGCAGCCACCGACAGGTGCCGACTGAAGCTTTCTTT. Its translation is CASSHRQVPTEAFF. Using reference TRBV3-1 and TRBJ1-1 for the parts outside the CDR3, the full variable domain is DTAVSQTPKYLVTQMGNDKSIKCEQNLGHDTMYWYKQDSKKFLKIMFSYNNKELIINETVPNRFSPKSPDKAHLNLHINSLELGDSAVYFCASSHRQVPTEAFFGQGTRLTVV.

This clonotype has ten or more counts. The genes are TRBV4-2 and TRBJ1-5, with D possibly matching TRBD1 (6 bases). The CDR3 extends over 15 amino acids. The V end was cut by 3 bases, the J end by 9 bases, with 18 bases between. Germline V gene lookup returns CDR1 LGHNA and CDR2 YNFKEQ. The CDR3 DNA reads TGTGCCAGCAGCCAGCGATTCAGGGGAAAGGCGCCCCAGCATTTT. Its translation is CASSQRFRGKAPQHF.

This clonotype was counted many times. This chain links TRBV18 with TRBJ2-3; a weak D match, TRBD1 (7 bases). This CDR3 spans 16 amino acids. The V end was cut by 2 bases, the J end by 4 bases, with 16 bases between. Per the germline V gene, CDR1 is KGHSH and CDR2 is LQKENI. As DNA, the CDR3 is TGTGCCAGCTCACCAGCTCAGGGGGGCGTGGCAGATACGCAGTATTTT. It codes for CASSPAQGGVADTQYF.

The V call is TRBV27, the J call TRBJ1-3, with D possibly TRBD1 on 5 matching bases. V lost 8 bases to trimming and J lost 0 bases, with 17 bases between them. This CDR3 contains 16 residues. CDR1 is MNHEY and CDR2 is SMNVEV in the germline V gene (reference sequence). The CDR3 loop reads CASGPRDRDSGNTIYF. For the CDR3, the DNA is TGTGCCAGCGGACCCAGAGACAGAGACTCTGGAAACACCATATATTTT.

This clonotype appeared a few times. This chain uses TRBV5-1 with TRBJ2-5; tentatively, D is TRBD1 (6 bases). This CDR3 spans 17 amino acids. Germline values: CDR1 SGHRS, CDR2 YFSETQ. Trimming left V 0 bases short and J 2 bases short, with 17 bases between. This CDR3 is CASSLADSSSRQETQYF. As DNA, the CDR3 is TGCGCCAGCAGCTTGGCGGACAGCTCGAGCAGGCAAGAGACCCAGTACTTC.

This clonotype was seen a handful of times. This sequence joins TRBV11-1 and TRBJ2-3, with a possible D match to TRBD2 (5 bases). CDR1 is SGHAT and CDR2 is FQDESV in the germline V gene (reference sequence). This CDR3 contains 16 residues. Trimming removed 5 bases from V and 2 bases from J, with 17 bases in between. The CDR3 DNA follows: TGTGCCAGCAGCCGGACTCCCCAGACACTCACAGATACGCAGTATTTT. It specifies CASSRTPQTLTDTQYF.

This clonotype showed up just a few times. The V call is TRBV5-1, the J call TRBJ1-1; a possible D gene is TRBD1 (6 bases). The V gene lost 5 bases and the J gene lost 4 bases, with 12 bases spanning the gap. Germline CDR1 reads SGHRS; CDR2 reads YFSETQ. The CDR3 loop spans 13 amino acids. CDR3: CASRIGQTTEAFF. CDR3 DNA: TGCGCCAGCAGAATCGGACAGACCACTGAAGCTTTCTTT.

This clonotype was picked up a small number of times. The chain carries TRBV7-9 and TRBJ2-3, with D perhaps matching TRBD1 or TRBD2 (6 bases each). V lost 2 bases, J lost 7 bases, and 16 bases lay in between. Germline CDR1 reads SEHNR; CDR2 reads FQNEAQ (reference sequence). CDR3 length equals 15 residues. In DNA form, the CDR3 reads TGTGCCAGCAGCTTATATGGTAGGGGGGCACATACGCAGTATTTT. Its translation: CASSLYGRGAHTQYF.

Many counts were recorded for this clonotype. The J gene is TRBJ2-3, the V gene TRBV7-2; 7 bases are shared with TRBD2. The CDR3 has 15 residues. Trimming at V came to 5 bases and at J to 8 bases, leaving 13 bases not matched to a gene. CDR1 is SGHTA and CDR2 is FQGNSA in the germline V gene. CDR3 sequence: CASSVAPTREATQYF. CDR3 DNA sequence: TGTGCCAGCAGCGTCGCCCCGACCCGGGAGGCTACGCAGTATTTT.

The rearrangement joins TRBV20-1 to TRBJ1-4, with D unresolved. The germline gives CDR1 DFQATT, CDR2 SNEGSKA (reference sequence). The V end lost 3 bases, the J end lost 7 bases, and 12 bases lay between the germline ends. CDR3 size: 13 residues. The CDR3 DNA reads as TGCAGTGCTAGTGGCAGTATTATTGAAAAACTGTTTTTT. Translating gives CSASGSIIEKLFF.

This chain uses TRBV11-1 with TRBJ2-7; 9 bases match TRBD2. CDR1 and CDR2 from the germline V gene are SGHAT and FQDESV (reference sequence). V gave up 5 bases and J gave up 1 base; unmatched junction bases: 3. The CDR3 runs 14 residues. Here the CDR3 DNA reads TGTGCCAGCAGCAAGGGACTAGCATCCTACGAGCAGTACTTC. As protein: CASSKGLASYEQYF.

V usage is TRBV7-3 and J usage is TRBJ2-2; 7 nucleotides match TRBD1. The CDR3 length is 16 residues. Per the germline V gene, CDR1 is SGHTA and CDR2 is FQGTGA. J gave up 6 bases and V 5 bases, and 12 bases lay outside the gene matches. DNA of the CDR3: TGTGCCAGCAGCCCAGGGGCCAGGGGGAGCTCCGGGGAGCTGTTTTTT. Amino acid sequence: CASSPGARGSSGELFF.

At least ten counts were recorded for this clonotype. DNA for the CDR3: TGTGCCAGCAGCTCAGGAGGGAACACCGGGGAGCTGTTTTTT. As protein: CASSSGGNTGELFF. The chain carries TRBV6-5 and TRBJ2-2, with D possibly being TRBD2 (5 bases). In germline, CDR1 is MNHEY, CDR2 SVGAGI. V was pared by 6 bases and J by 1 base, with 9 bases between. The CDR3 is 14 amino acids.

This chain joins TRBV7-2 and TRBJ2-1, with TRBD2 matching 8 bases. This CDR3 is built from 16 residues. Germline V CDR1 and CDR2: SGHTA, FQGNSA. The V segment lost 5 bases and the J segment 1 base; nucleotides outside the gene matches: 7. The CDR3 loop is CASSVGGGGSYNEQFF. The CDR3 DNA is TGTGCCAGCAGCGTCGGCGGCGGGGGGTCCTACAATGAGCAGTTCTTC.

This clonotype was found many times. The J gene is TRBJ1-2, the V gene TRBV24-1, with D possibly matching TRBD1 (6 bases). There are 12 residues in the CDR3. Looked up from germline, CDR1 is KGHDR and CDR2 is SFDVKD. The ends were cut back, 3 bases at V and 5 bases at J, with 6 bases in the middle. The CDR3: CATSDTGYGYTF. CDR3 sequence (DNA): TGTGCCACCAGTGATACAGGGTATGGCTACACCTTC.

This clonotype was seen at least ten times. The chain carries TRBV25-1 and TRBJ1-2; perhaps TRBD1 as D (5 bases). The germline gives CDR1 MGHDK, CDR2 SYGVNS. The CDR3 totals 12 residues. V lost 8 bases and J 6 bases, leaving 13 bases between the germline ends. CDR3 bases: TGTGCCAGCCAAGAAGGGGTAAATGGCTACACCTTC. It encodes CASQEGVNGYTF.

This clonotype was picked up many times. J is TRBJ2-3 and V is TRBV6-5; maybe TRBD2 (6 bases). The ends were cut back, 7 bases at V and 0 bases at J, with 8 bases in the middle. Germline CDR1 reads MNHEY; CDR2 reads SVGAGI. This CDR3 comprises 13 residues. The CDR3 DNA is TGTGCCAGCATTGCGGGGAGCACAGATACGCAGTATTTT. Translating gives CASIAGSTDTQYF.

This chain uses TRBV5-1 with TRBJ2-2; 7 bases are shared with TRBD1. The junction had 12 bases not matched to a gene; V was cut back by 4 bases and J by 3 bases. The CDR3 length is 17 residues. Germline CDR1 is SGHRS and CDR2 is YFSETQ. The CDR3 DNA is TGCGCCAGCAGCCCTCAGTCGGGACAGCCCGACACCGGGGAGCTGTTTTTT. Protein: CASSPQSGQPDTGELFF.

This clonotype was detected a few times. The V and J genes are TRBV28 and TRBJ2-3, with 14 nucleotides matching TRBD2. V gave up 11 bases and J gave up 7 bases; unmatched junction bases: 14. The CDR3 sequence is 16 residues long. In germline, CDR1 is MDHEN, CDR2 SYDVKM. The CDR3 reads CAVTSGGASNFNTQYF. CDR3 bases: TGTGCCGTGACTAGCGGGGGGGCCTCAAATTTTAATACGCAGTATTTT.

CDR3 sequence (DNA): TGTGCCATCCTTTCCTCAGGGTCCAGCAATCAGCCCCAGCATTTT. Encoded protein: CAILSSGSSNQPQHF. This chain uses TRBV28 with TRBJ1-5, with a tentative D call TRBD1 (5 bases). The CDR3 is made up of 15 amino acids. Trimming took off 10 bases at V and 1 base at J, with 17 bases between the two ends. Germline V gene sequence: CDR1 MDHEN, CDR2 SYDVKM. Based on the CDR3 plus reference TRBV28 and TRBJ1-5, the full variable domain is DVKVTQSSRYLVKRTGEKVFLECVQDMDHENMFWYRQDPGLGLRLIYFSYDVKMKEKGDIPEGYSVSREKKERFSLILESASTNQTSMYLCAILSSGSSNQPQHFGDGTRLSIL.

This clonotype was observed many times. The chain couples TRBV5-1 to TRBJ2-4; D is tentatively TRBD1 or TRBD2 (6 bases each). The germline V gene encodes CDR1 SGHRS and CDR2 YFSETQ. V was clipped by 4 bases and J by 1 base, with 21 bases between them. This CDR3 is built from 18 residues. The CDR3 nucleotides read TGCGCCAGCAGCCTGAGGGGGGACACGGGGGCGGCCAAAAACATTCAGTACTTC. Its translation: CASSLRGDTGAAKNIQYF.

The CDR3 loop is CASSFLDAYEQYF. The DNA of the CDR3 is TGTGCCAGCAGCTTTCTGGACGCCTACGAGCAGTACTTC. The chain carries TRBV11-1 and TRBJ2-7; D is unclear. The length of the CDR3 is 13 residues. V lost 3 bases to trimming and J lost 2 bases, with 8 bases between them. CDR1 is SGHAT, CDR2 FQDESV, per germline (reference sequence).

This clonotype came up many times. V is TRBV5-1 and J is TRBJ2-7, with TRBD1 as a possible D gene (5 bases). Trimming removed 0 bases from V and 2 bases from J, with 9 bases in between. CDR3 size: 14 residues. Per germline, CDR1 SGHRS and CDR2 YFSETQ. CDR3 in amino acids: CASSLAPGPYEQYF. CDR3 DNA: TGCGCCAGCAGCTTGGCCCCAGGGCCCTACGAGCAGTACTTC. Together with reference TRBV5-1 and TRBJ2-7, the CDR3 gives the full variable domain: KAGVTQTPRYLIKTRGQQVTLSCSPISGHRSVSWYQQTPGQGLQFLFEYFSETQRNKGNFPGRFSGRQFSNSRSEMNVSTLELGDSALYLCASSLAPGPYEQYFGPGTRLTVT.

This clonotype showed up just a few times. V gene TRBV7-2 combines with J gene TRBJ1-6; unclear D gene. The germline V gene encodes CDR1 SGHTA and CDR2 FQGNSA. CDR3 length: 14 amino acids. V dropped 2 bases and J dropped 9 bases, with 11 bases sitting between them. CDR3 sequence reads: CASSLLPTGSPLHF. DNA of the CDR3: TGTGCCAGCAGCTTATTGCCAACGGGTTCACCCCTCCACTTT.

The chain employs TRBV20-1 and TRBJ2-7; D not certain. The germline CDR1 and CDR2 sequences are DFQATT and SNEGSKA (reference sequence). The ends were cut back, 1 base at V and 5 bases at J, with 6 bases in the middle. The CDR3 runs 11 residues. The CDR3 nucleotides read TGCAGTGCTAGAGGGGGAAACGAGCAGTACTTC. Translating it yields CSARGGNEQYF.